Below, 25 T cell receptor beta chains from the same sample are listed, as sequenced in a study of long-term antiretroviral therapy in people with HIV. Running of the v3.0 immunoSEQ assay took place at survey level. The method was immunoSEQ multiplex PCR; TCRdb's version includes in-frame clones alone and lacks a portion of them. The sample has 15,000 to 20,000 clones; 76% are singletons. The sample was unsorted PBMCs, taken around 2.4 years before starting antiretroviral therapy. These receptors were taken from a woman aged 50 to 65 with HIV.

V is TRBV30 and J is TRBJ1-2; D remains ambiguous. The CDR3 runs 12 residues. Trimming stripped 0 bases from V and 6 bases from J, with 8 bases between. Germline V lookup: CDR1 GTSNPN, CDR2 SVGIG (reference sequence). The CDR3 reads CAWSVTGNGYTF. The CDR3 nucleotides are TGTGCCTGGAGTGTCACGGGGAATGGCTACACCTTC.

The V and J genes are TRBV30 and TRBJ1-4, with D unresolved. Germline-derived CDR1 and CDR2 are GTSNPN and SVGIG (reference sequence). Trimming took off 4 bases at V and 0 bases at J, with 6 bases between the two ends. This CDR3 spans 13 amino acids. For the CDR3, the DNA is TGTGCCTGGACAGGAGCAACTAATGAAAAACTGTTTTTT. Protein product: CAWTGATNEKLFF.

The chain couples TRBV10-3 to TRBJ2-1; no reliable D call. This CDR3 contains 15 residues. Trimming cost V 0 bases and J 4 bases, with 10 bases left between them. CDR1 ENHRY and CDR2 SYGVKD come from the germline V gene. The CDR3 nucleotides read TGTGCCATCAGTGAGTCAGGGAAAGGGTACAATGAGCAGTTCTTC. The encoded protein is CAISESGKGYNEQFF.

The rearrangement uses TRBV7-9 and TRBJ2-1, with D possibly matching TRBD2 (6 bases). V lost 8 bases to trimming and J lost 5 bases, with 13 bases between them. The CDR3 sequence is 13 residues long. Per germline, CDR1 SEHNR and CDR2 FQNEAQ (reference sequence). The CDR3 nucleotides are TGTGCCAGCTTGCCAACGGGGGACAATGAGCAGTTCTTC. Its protein is CASLPTGDNEQFF.

This sequence joins TRBV13 and TRBJ1-6; D not resolved. Germline CDR1 and CDR2: PRHDT and FYEKMQ (reference sequence). V shed 0 bases and J shed 7 bases, with 7 bases lying between them. This CDR3 spans 14 amino acids. The CDR3 sequence is CASSLGRGNSPLHF. CDR3 DNA sequence: TGTGCCAGCAGCTTAGGACGAGGGAATTCACCCCTCCACTTT.

In this sample, this clone turned up a few times. The CDR3 DNA reads TGCGCCAGCAGCTTGGCCCAGGCCTCCTCTGGTTCACCCCTCCACTTT. It codes for CASSLAQASSGSPLHF. The chain is built from TRBV5-1 and TRBJ1-6; no clear D. CDR3 length: 16 amino acids. Trimming left V 0 bases short and J 9 bases short, with 16 bases between. Germline CDR1 and CDR2: SGHRS and YFSETQ.

By share, this clone ranks as medium-sized. V is TRBV19 and J is TRBJ1-5; D is ambiguous. The CDR3 extends over 16 amino acids. Per the germline V gene, CDR1 is LNHDA and CDR2 is SQIVND (reference sequence). Trimming shortened V by 2 bases and J by 0 bases, and 11 bases separated the two germline ends. The CDR3 sequence is CASSITLGASNQPQHF. CDR3 nucleotides: TGTGCCAGTAGTATAACGCTCGGAGCTAGCAATCAGCCCCAGCATTTT.

The chain employs TRBV6-1 and TRBJ1-5, with 7 bases that match TRBD1. Losses at the gene ends were 5 bases for V and 1 base for J; bases not matched to a gene: 5. In germline, CDR1 is MNHNS, CDR2 SASEGT. There are 15 residues in the CDR3. The chain's CDR3 is CASSQDRLSNQPQHF. The CDR3 DNA follows: TGTGCCAGCAGTCAGGACAGGTTGAGCAATCAGCCCCAGCATTTT.

The chain recombines TRBV7-2 with TRBJ2-3, with D unclear. V dropped 1 base and J dropped 10 bases, with 15 bases sitting between them. Germline V gene sequence: CDR1 SGHTA, CDR2 FQGNSA. This CDR3 spans 14 amino acids. The CDR3, as DNA: TGTGCCAGCAGCTTAGAAACTCAAGGCCCTGCGCAGTATTTT. Its translation is CASSLETQGPAQYF.

Here the CDR3 reads CASSRQTYEQYV. In DNA, the CDR3 is TGTGCCAGCAGCCGACAGACCTACGAGCAGTACGTC. The chain links TRBV5-6 to TRBJ2-7; maybe TRBD1 (5 bases). Germline V lookup: CDR1 SGHDT, CDR2 YYEEEE. Trimming removed 4 bases at V and 2 bases at J, with 7 bases between. CDR3 size: 12 residues.

The chain combines TRBV5-4 with TRBJ2-1; the match to TRBD2 covers 14 bases. Germline CDR1 SGHNT, CDR2 YYREEE (reference sequence). This CDR3 contains 15 residues. V gave up 1 base and J gave up 10 bases; unmatched junction bases: 4. The CDR3 bases are TGTGCCAGCAGCTTGAGACTAGCGGGGGGGGACGAGCAGTTCTTC. Amino acid sequence: CASSLRLAGGDEQFF. Looking up the rest from reference TRBV5-4 and TRBJ2-1 gives the full variable domain: ETGVTQSPTHLIKTRGQQVTLRCSSQSGHNTVSWYQQALGQGPQFIFQYYREEENGRGNFPPRFSGLQFPNYSSELNVNALELDDSALYLCASSLRLAGGDEQFFGPGTRLTVL.

This clone was seen more than once but under ten times. The V call is TRBV2, the J call TRBJ1-2; 12 nucleotides match TRBD1. Germline loops: CDR1 SNHLY, CDR2 FYNNEI. V gave up 6 bases and J gave up 8 bases; unmatched junction bases: 7. The CDR3 covers 14 residues. The CDR3, as DNA: TGTGCCAGCAGGGGGGACAGGGGGCGAGGAGGCTACACCTTC. Translating gives CASRGDRGRGGYTF.

CDR3 nucleotides: TGTGCCAGCAGCTCAACACAGGGTGACACCATATATTTT. It codes for CASSSTQGDTIYF. V and J are TRBV7-3 and TRBJ1-3, with D possibly being TRBD1 (6 bases). CDR1 and CDR2 (germline): SGHTA, FQGTGA. Trimming cost V 4 bases and J 8 bases, with 12 bases left between them. This CDR3 spans 13 amino acids.

The chain carries TRBV6-4 and TRBJ2-1; 9 bases agree with TRBD1. Germline loops: CDR1 MRHNA, CDR2 SNTAGT. The CDR3 loop spans 15 amino acids. Trimming took 3 bases from V and 7 from J; bases not matched to a gene: 7. The CDR3: CASSEFGTGYNEQFF. The CDR3 DNA follows: TGTGCCAGCAGTGAATTCGGGACAGGGTATAATGAGCAGTTCTTC.

J is TRBJ1-2 and V is TRBV9; TRBD1 is a possible D gene (5 bases). The germline V gene encodes CDR1 SGDLS and CDR2 YYNGEE. CDR3 size: 16 residues. With 0 bases removed from V and 2 bases from J, the gap between germline ends came to 14 bases. The CDR3 nucleotides are TGTGCCAGCAGCGTAGCCGGGGCCACTTTAAACTATGGCTACACCTTC. Amino acids: CASSVAGATLNYGYTF.

The chain joins TRBV5-1 to TRBJ2-5, with TRBD2 matching 7 bases. This CDR3 is built from 15 residues. The V and J ends lost 4 bases and 4 bases, in that order; junction bases with no gene match: 10. The germline V gene has CDR1 SGHRS and CDR2 YFSETQ. The CDR3 spells CASSPGGGIGETQYF. The DNA for the CDR3 is TGCGCCAGCAGCCCTGGGGGGGGTATTGGAGAGACCCAGTACTTC.

V is TRBV2 and J is TRBJ1-4, with D unresolved. Trimming took off 8 bases at V and 5 bases at J, with 15 bases between the two ends. The germline CDR1 and CDR2 sequences are SNHLY and FYNNEI. The length of the CDR3 is 14 residues. The CDR3 bases are TGTGCCAGCGGGTTCCGGGGTGTCAATGAAAAACTGTTTTTT. It specifies CASGFRGVNEKLFF.

The rearrangement links TRBV2 to TRBJ2-5, with 8 bases lining up with TRBD2. This CDR3 has 12 residues. V lost 4 bases, J lost 5 bases, and 0 bases stayed unmatched. Germline CDR1 reads SNHLY; CDR2 reads FYNNEI. DNA of the CDR3: TGTGCCAGCAGTGCGGGGGGGGAGACCCAGTACTTC. This encodes CASSAGGETQYF.

The CDR3 region has the DNA TGTGCCAGCAGTTTACAGACAGGGGGAGGTCAGCCCCAGCATTTT. This sequence encodes CASSLQTGGGQPQHF. The rearrangement links TRBV27 to TRBJ1-5; TRBD1 aligns across 9 bases. CDR1 and CDR2 from the germline V gene are MNHEY and SMNVEV (reference sequence). Unmatched junction bases numbered 5, after V lost 2 bases and J lost 6 bases. The CDR3 spans 15 residues.

CDR3 nucleotides: TGTGCCAGCAGTTACAAAGTACGGGGGCCGGGCGGGGAGCTGTTTTTT. Its protein product is CASSYKVRGPGGELFF. This sequence joins TRBV6-5 and TRBJ2-2; perhaps D is TRBD1 or TRBD2 (6 bases each). The CDR3 spans 16 residues. Trimming left V 2 bases short and J 7 bases short, with 17 bases between. Germline lookup yields CDR1 MNHEY and CDR2 SVGAGI.

This sequence joins TRBV18 and TRBJ2-1, with TRBD1 as a possible D gene (6 bases). The CDR3 runs 14 residues. Trimming removed 5 bases at V and 1 base at J, with 9 bases between. CDR1 and CDR2 from the germline V gene are KGHSH and LQKENI. The CDR3 loop is CASSGGASYNEQFF. CDR3 DNA: TGTGCCAGCTCAGGGGGCGCGTCCTACAATGAGCAGTTCTTC.

The chain links TRBV5-1 to TRBJ2-2, with 8 positions matching TRBD1. Germline V lookup: CDR1 SGHRS, CDR2 YFSETQ. This CDR3 has 16 residues. Trimming at V came to 0 bases and at J to 1 base, leaving 2 bases not matched to a gene. CDR3 DNA: TGCGCCAGCAGCTTGGCGGGGACAGGGAACACCGGGGAGCTGTTTTTT. It specifies CASSLAGTGNTGELFF.

The genes are TRBV2 and TRBJ2-5; maybe TRBD1 (6 bases). Germline CDR1 and CDR2: SNHLY and FYNNEI. V lost 8 bases to trimming and J lost 9 bases, with 16 bases between them. This CDR3 has 12 residues. The CDR3 loop is CASGVTGWAQYF. As DNA, the CDR3 is TGTGCCAGCGGAGTCACAGGGTGGGCCCAGTACTTC.

The chain combines TRBV5-1 with TRBJ1-5; a weak D match, TRBD1 (6 bases). The CDR3 runs 15 residues. Germline CDR1 reads SGHRS; CDR2 reads YFSETQ. V gave up 4 bases and J gave up 3 bases, with 14 bases separating them. The CDR3 DNA follows: TGCGCCAGCAGCCGCGAGGGGGACTTCAATCAGCCCCAGCATTTT. Translated, it gives CASSREGDFNQPQHF.

The genes are TRBV27 and TRBJ2-7; 10 bases are shared with TRBD1. Germline V lookup: CDR1 MNHEY, CDR2 SMNVEV (reference sequence). This CDR3 region has 15 residues. V shed 5 bases and J 0 bases; nucleotides not matched to a gene: 4. The CDR3 DNA reads as TGTGCCAGCAGTATCGGGACAGGGGCCTCCTACGAGCAGTACTTC. This gives the protein CASSIGTGASYEQYF.